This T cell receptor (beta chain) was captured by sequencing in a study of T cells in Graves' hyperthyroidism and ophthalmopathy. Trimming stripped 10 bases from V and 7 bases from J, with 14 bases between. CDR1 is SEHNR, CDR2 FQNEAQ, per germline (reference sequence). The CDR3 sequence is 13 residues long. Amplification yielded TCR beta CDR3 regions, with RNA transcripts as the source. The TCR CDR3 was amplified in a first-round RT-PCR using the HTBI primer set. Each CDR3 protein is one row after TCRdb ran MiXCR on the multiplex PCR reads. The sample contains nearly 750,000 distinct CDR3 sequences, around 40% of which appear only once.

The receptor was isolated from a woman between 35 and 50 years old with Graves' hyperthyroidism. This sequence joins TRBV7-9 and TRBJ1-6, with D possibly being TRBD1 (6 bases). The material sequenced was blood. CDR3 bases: TGTGCCAACAACAGGGTCCTGAATTCACCCCTCCACTTT. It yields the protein CANNRVLNSPLHF. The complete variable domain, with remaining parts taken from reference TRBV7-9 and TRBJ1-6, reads DTGVSQNPRHKITKRGQNVTFRCDPISEHNRLYWYRQTLGQGPEFLTYFQNEAQLEKSRLLSDRFSAERPKGSFSTLEIQRTEQGDSAMYLCANNRVLNSPLHFGNGTRLTVT.